This T cell receptor (beta chain) was captured in a study of CD8 T cells in Susac syndrome (dated by TCRdb to about 2019). About the full investigation: Whether CD8+ T cell activation and differentiation in Susac syndrome was antigen driven was tested using repertoire sequencing.

RNA was extracted using the RNeasy kit, and roughly 0.5 to 1 microgram was reverse transcribed with random hexamers. TCR beta CDR3 regions were amplified with the immunoSEQ multiplex PCR assay covering 54 Vbeta and 13 Jbeta segments. PCR amplification bias was corrected by using a synthetic template baseline for primer optimization and computational correction. Per the source publication's procedure: Reads were annotated to V, D and J genes per IMGT and analyzed with immunoSEQ Analyzer, keeping only productive sequences. To calculate clonality, Shannon entropy was normalized by log2 of the number of productive unique sequences and then subtracted from one. For each patient and control, public and private clones were evaluated among the 100 most prevalent clones. Susac-specific clones were defined as absent from healthy and MS cohorts, around 980 published viral clones and other ImmuneACCESS disease sequences. TCRdb reworked the public reads: Q25 trimming with fastp, MiXCR clone assembly, productive beta chains retained. Each CDR3 protein appears once, grouped with its most common genes and DNA. What appears here as the V and J calls and clone size reflects TCRdb's work, not the paper's. This sample holds 150,000 to 200,000 distinct CDR3 sequences; approximately 94% were observed only once. Of the sample, approximately 0.088% falls within the top ten clones.

What the authors observed across the whole study: The TCR sequencing and HLA analysis was acknowledged to have included a relatively small number of individuals.

For this clonotype: It lacks a known antigen. No clone much larger than this one lies a single base away; base qualities are absent.

High-throughput TCR beta sequencing profiled peripheral blood CD8+ and CD4+ T cells from healthy donors, Susac syndrome patients and multiple sclerosis patients. The multiple sclerosis controls were treatment-naive patients who had stable or active relapsing-remitting disease and met the revised McDonald criteria. Bulk CD8+ and CD4+ T cells were purified magnetically by negative isolation, whereas CD8+ TEMRA cells were enriched by FACS. Blood was drawn into EDTA tubes, processed within 24 hours, and PBMCs were isolated by density gradient centrifugation. PBMCs destined for TCR sequencing were cryopreserved in liquid nitrogen and later thawed in a 37 °C water bath. The sorted or isolated CD4+, CD8+ and CD8+ TEMRA cells reached a purity of at least 90%. From the cysteine up to the phenylalanine, the CDR3 has a length of 15 residues. Only the CDR3 DNA stays, 45 bases, in frame from base 1. Reading the germline V gene (reference sequence) gives CDR1 DFQATT and CDR2 SNEGSKA. Germline trimming amounts to 6 bases on V and 1 base on J, with 11 as the count of junction bases outside the gene matches.

The receptor's source is a human donor with multiple sclerosis. The sequence joins TRBV20-1 to TRBJ1-1, with 7 bases matching TRBD1. Sequencing input: CD4+ T cells from PBMCs. The encoded CDR3 is CSANDRVKGNTEAFF. In nucleotides, the sequence is TGCAGTGCCAACGACAGGGTTAAGGGGAACACTGAAGCTTTCTTT.